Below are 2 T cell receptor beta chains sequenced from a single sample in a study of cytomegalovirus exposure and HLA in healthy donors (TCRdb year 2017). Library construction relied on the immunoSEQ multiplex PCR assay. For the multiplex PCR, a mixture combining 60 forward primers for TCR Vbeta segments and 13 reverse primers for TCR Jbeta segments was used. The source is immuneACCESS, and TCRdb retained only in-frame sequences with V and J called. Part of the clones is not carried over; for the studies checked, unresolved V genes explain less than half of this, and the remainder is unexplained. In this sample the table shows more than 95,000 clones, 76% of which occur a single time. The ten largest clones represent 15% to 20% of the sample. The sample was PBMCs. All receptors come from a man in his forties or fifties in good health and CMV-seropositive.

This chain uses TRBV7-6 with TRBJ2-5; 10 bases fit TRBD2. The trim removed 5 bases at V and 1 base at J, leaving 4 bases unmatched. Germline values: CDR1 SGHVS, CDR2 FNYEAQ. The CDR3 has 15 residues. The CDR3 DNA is TGTGCCAGCAGCCGGACTAGCGGAGGCCAAGAGACCCAGTACTTC. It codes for CASSRTSGGQETQYF.

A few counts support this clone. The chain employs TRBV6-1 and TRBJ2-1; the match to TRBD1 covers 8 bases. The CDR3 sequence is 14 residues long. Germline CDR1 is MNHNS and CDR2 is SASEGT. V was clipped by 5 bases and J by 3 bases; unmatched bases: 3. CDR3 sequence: CASSRDRLYNEQFF. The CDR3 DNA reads TGTGCCAGCAGTAGGGACAGGCTCTACAATGAGCAGTTCTTC.